This T cell receptor (beta chain) was sequenced in a study of T cell changes during pregnancy in multiple sclerosis. This clone was counted between two and nine times. Assay used: immunoSEQ multiplex PCR; TCRdb lists only in-frame clones, some missing. The table lists some 43,000 clones, roughly 88% of them singletons. The CDR3 contains 16 residues. Germline V gene lookup returns CDR1 LGHNT and CDR2 FRNRAP. Trimming cost V 2 bases and J 2 bases; bases outside gene matches: 7. This chain uses TRBV12-5 with TRBJ1-2, with 8 nucleotides matching TRBD1. The source was CD8+ T cells from peripheral blood mononuclear cells, collected in the first trimester of pregnancy. This receptor was obtained from a female donor with multiple sclerosis, enrolled in a pregnancy study. The CDR3 DNA sequence: TGTGCTAGTGGTTTGAATATCGGGACAGGAAACTATGGCTACACCTTC. Translating it yields CASGLNIGTGNYGYTF.